The present T cell receptor beta chain was sequenced within a study of shared T cell receptors in the human thymus. The CDR3 totals 16 residues. Germline V lookup: CDR1 MDHEN, CDR2 SYDVKM. Trimming took 5 bases from V and 6 from J, leaving 20 bases between them. Data came from immunoSEQ multiplex PCR; TCRdb stores just in-frame clones and leaves some out. The data show 600,000 or so clones, about 89% seen once. Separately, the same data were catalogued under a study of human thymus T cells. That work adds: Resected material from corrective heart surgery provided the thymus tissue analysed. It looked as if thymic and blood repertoires used V and J genes in a biased way. In unrelated individuals, thymic repertoires overlapped highly, according to related research.

The clonotype originates from a boy in the first two years of life with a congenital heart defect. The specimen sequenced was thymocytes. This sequence joins TRBV28 and TRBJ2-1; D is possibly TRBD2 (7 bases). The chain's CDR3 is CASSEGGLHPVNEQFF. CDR3 bases: TGTGCCAGCAGTGAGGGGGGACTACATCCCGTCAATGAGCAGTTCTTC.